Presented here are 20 T cell receptor beta chains from one specimen sequenced in a study of blood T cell repertoires in COVID-19. Using immunoSEQ multiplex PCR, the repertoire was profiled, and TCRdb retains in-frame clones only, with some absent. The sample yields 59,000 or so clones, 65% to 90% seen once. What was sequenced was peripheral blood. These receptor sequences come from a woman of 80 years or more with active or convalescent COVID-19.

J is TRBJ2-1 and V is TRBV7-2; 12 bases match TRBD1. The CDR3 loop spans 17 amino acids. The junction had 11 bases not matched to a gene; V was cut back by 1 base and J by 10 bases. Germline V gene sequence: CDR1 SGHTA, CDR2 FQGNSA. The CDR3 bases are TGTGCCAGCAGCTTAGAGATTTCGGGGACAGGGGGCCGGGAGCAGTTCTTC. Its protein product is CASSLEISGTGGREQFF.

This clone was seen only once. Mismatch with germline at one junction end may stem from a read error. The V call is TRBV6-5, the J call TRBJ1-1; the D gene is possibly TRBD1 (5 bases). The germline CDR1 and CDR2 sequences are MNHEY and SVGAGI. This CDR3 is 15 amino acids long. CDR3 loop: CAGSYQGFPNTEAFF. The DNA of the CDR3 is TGTGCCGGCAGTTACCAGGGTTTCCCGAACACTGAAGCTTTCTTT.

As to this clone: A much larger clone lies a single base off, so this may be a read error. At the DNA level, this CDR3 is encoded by other sequences in the same sample as well. V gene TRBV7-9 combines with J gene TRBJ2-5; D might be TRBD2 (7 bases). Germline V CDR1 and CDR2: SEHNR, FQNEAQ (reference sequence). V shed 11 bases and J shed 4 bases, with 32 bases lying between them. The CDR3 covers 18 residues. CDR3: CACWGTRGAPRHGETQYF. CDR3 bases: TGTGCCTGCTGGGGGACTCGGGGGGCCCCCCGCCACGGAGAGACCCAGTACTTC.

The chain links TRBV28 to TRBJ2-7; perhaps TRBD2 as D (6 bases). The V end was cut by 2 bases, the J end by 0 bases, with 11 bases between. Germline V CDR1 and CDR2: MDHEN, SYDVKM. This CDR3 has 15 amino acids. CDR3: CASSLGGPSSYEQYF. CDR3 DNA: TGTGCCAGCAGTTTAGGAGGGCCCAGCTCCTACGAGCAGTACTTC.

V is TRBV7-9 and J is TRBJ1-5; TRBD1 aligns across 7 bases. CDR1 is SEHNR and CDR2 is FQNEAQ in the germline V gene (reference sequence). Unmatched junction bases numbered 8, after V lost 3 bases and J lost 12 bases. This CDR3 has 13 amino acids. The CDR3 sequence: CASSFGDRALQHF. DNA for the CDR3: TGTGCCAGCAGCTTCGGCGACAGGGCACTCCAGCATTTT.

The genes are TRBV9 and TRBJ1-1, with D hard to call. Trimming pared 3 bases from V and 3 bases from J, leaving 9 bases between. Germline V gene data show CDR1 as SGDLS and CDR2 as YYNGEE. The CDR3 sequence is 13 residues long. This CDR3 reads CASSDDTHTEAFF. In DNA, the CDR3 is TGTGCCAGCAGCGATGACACGCACACTGAAGCTTTCTTT. Together with reference TRBV9 and TRBJ1-1, the CDR3 gives the full variable domain: DSGVTQTPKHLITATGQRVTLRCSPRSGDLSVYWYQQSLDQGLQFLIQYYNGEERAKGNILERFSAQQFPDLHSELNLSSLELGDSALYFCASSDDTHTEAFFGQGTRLTVV.

Only one count was recorded for this clone. The V and J genes are TRBV10-3 and TRBJ2-2; tentative D call: TRBD2 (5 bases). The CDR3 contains 12 residues. The V gene lost 8 bases and the J gene lost 4 bases, with 8 bases spanning the gap. Germline V gene lookup returns CDR1 ENHRY and CDR2 SYGVKD. CDR3: CAIWRATGELFF. The CDR3 bases are TGTGCCATCTGGCGGGCCACCGGGGAGCTGTTTTTT.

The chain links TRBV4-3 to TRBJ1-1; D is possibly TRBD1 (5 bases). The CDR3 consists of 14 residues. The germline V gene encodes CDR1 LGHNA and CDR2 YSLEER. Trimming removed 4 bases from V and 0 bases from J, with 9 bases in between. The chain's CDR3 is CASSLAGLNTEAFF. The DNA for the CDR3 is TGCGCCAGCAGCCTCGCAGGGTTGAACACTGAAGCTTTCTTT.

The chain combines TRBV6-1 with TRBJ2-7; tentative D call: TRBD2 (6 bases). CDR1 is MNHNS, CDR2 SASEGT, per germline. The CDR3 has 13 residues. The V and J ends lost 2 bases and 7 bases respectively, with 12 bases between them. The CDR3 DNA sequence: TGTGCCAGCAGTGAACAGGCAGGGAGGGAGCAGTACTTC. Amino acid sequence: CASSEQAGREQYF.

V is TRBV19 and J is TRBJ1-5; a possible D gene is TRBD1 (5 bases). Germline V gene data show CDR1 as LNHDA and CDR2 as SQIVND (reference sequence). Trimming stripped 4 bases from V and 7 bases from J, with 14 bases between. CDR3 size: 14 residues. The CDR3 region has the DNA TGTGCCAGTAGTACTATGGGGGGTCGCCAGCCCCAGCATTTT. This translates into CASSTMGGRQPQHF.

The J gene is TRBJ1-5, the V gene TRBV18; D might be TRBD1 (6 bases). The V gene's germline CDR1 is KGHSH and CDR2 LQKENI. The CDR3 sequence is 15 residues long. V shed 3 bases and J shed 0 bases, with 9 bases lying between them. The CDR3 DNA reads TGTGCCAGCTCACCTTCACAGGGTAGCAATCAGCCCCAGCATTTT. Translation gives CASSPSQGSNQPQHF.

This sequence joins TRBV6-2 or TRBV6-3 and TRBJ1-1, with 7 positions matching TRBD1. Germline CDR1 is MNHEY and CDR2 is SVGEGT. The trim removed 2 bases at V and 14 bases at J, leaving 5 bases unmatched. The CDR3 is made up of 11 amino acids. CDR3 DNA: TGTGCCAGCAGTTACCAGGACAGGCTCTTCTTT. This gives the protein CASSYQDRLFF.

V gene TRBV7-3 combines with J gene TRBJ1-1; 8 nucleotides align to TRBD1. This CDR3 region has 17 residues. Germline V CDR1 and CDR2: SGHTA, FQGTGA. Germline trimming cut 0 bases from V and 6 bases from J; bases unmatched to any gene: 12. CDR3 residues: CASSLTGGGDRGAEAFF. The DNA of the CDR3 is TGTGCCAGCAGCTTAACAGGCGGGGGAGACAGGGGCGCTGAAGCTTTCTTT.

The rearrangement links TRBV5-6 to TRBJ1-2, with a weak D call TRBD1 (6 bases). V lost 6 bases and J lost 0, with 21 bases in between. CDR3 size: 17 residues. Germline V CDR1 and CDR2: SGHDT, YYEEEE. Here the CDR3 reads CASNKGGADWSNYGYTF. The CDR3 coding sequence is TGTGCCAGCAATAAAGGGGGTGCTGACTGGTCTAACTATGGCTACACCTTC.

V usage is TRBV5-4 and J usage is TRBJ2-7, with 9 bases that match TRBD1. V gave up 5 bases and J gave up 3 bases; unmatched junction bases: 3. From germline, CDR1 is SGHNT and CDR2 YYREEE (reference sequence). The CDR3 loop spans 13 amino acids. CDR3 in amino acids: CASRKGQGYEQYF. The CDR3 DNA reads TGTGCCAGCAGGAAGGGACAGGGCTACGAGCAGTACTTC.

V and J are TRBV18 and TRBJ1-2, with TRBD1 matching over 8 bases. This CDR3 spans 13 amino acids. Trimming cost V 6 bases and J 8 bases; bases outside gene matches: 8. Germline loops: CDR1 KGHSH, CDR2 LQKENI. The CDR3 sequence: CASSPDRADGYTF. The CDR3 bases are TGTGCCAGCTCCCCGGACAGGGCGGACGGCTACACCTTC.

The rearrangement links TRBV9 to TRBJ1-6; 7 bases align to TRBD1. There are 13 residues in the CDR3. Germline trimming cut 7 bases from V and 6 bases from J; bases unmatched to any gene: 4. Per germline, CDR1 SGDLS and CDR2 YYNGEE. The CDR3 spells CASGDSANSPLHF. CDR3 DNA sequence: TGTGCCAGCGGGGACAGTGCTAATTCACCCCTCCACTTT. Combining the CDR3 with reference TRBV9 and TRBJ1-6 gives the whole variable domain DSGVTQTPKHLITATGQRVTLRCSPRSGDLSVYWYQQSLDQGLQFLIQYYNGEERAKGNILERFSAQQFPDLHSELNLSSLELGDSALYFCASGDSANSPLHFGNGTRLTVT.

The chain links TRBV3-1 (or the pseudogene TRBV3-2) to TRBJ2-1; TRBD2 might be the D (5 bases). Trimming removed 5 bases at V and 4 bases at J, with 24 bases between. Germline V gives CDR1 LGHDT, CDR2 YNNKEL (reference sequence). CDR3 length: 18 residues. The CDR3 DNA follows: TGTGCCAGCAGCACGGAGGAGGCTCGACCACTCCAATACAATGAGCAGTTCTTC. This gives the protein CASSTEEARPLQYNEQFF.

This clone has just one count. V is TRBV9 and J is TRBJ1-2; no firm D call. V lost 3 bases and J lost 0, with 3 bases in between. The V gene's germline CDR1 is SGDLS and CDR2 YYNGEE. The CDR3 is made up of 12 amino acids. The CDR3 coding sequence is TGTGCCAGCAGCGCCGCTAACTATGGCTACACCTTC. Protein product: CASSAANYGYTF.

The V and J genes are TRBV6-5 and TRBJ2-5; 7 positions agree with TRBD1. The CDR3 sequence is 13 residues long. In germline, CDR1 is MNHEY, CDR2 SVGAGI. The junction had 5 bases not matched to a gene; V was cut back by 9 bases and J by 1 base. The CDR3 loop reads CASNRGVQETQYF. Here the CDR3 DNA reads TGTGCCAGTAACAGGGGAGTCCAAGAGACCCAGTACTTC.